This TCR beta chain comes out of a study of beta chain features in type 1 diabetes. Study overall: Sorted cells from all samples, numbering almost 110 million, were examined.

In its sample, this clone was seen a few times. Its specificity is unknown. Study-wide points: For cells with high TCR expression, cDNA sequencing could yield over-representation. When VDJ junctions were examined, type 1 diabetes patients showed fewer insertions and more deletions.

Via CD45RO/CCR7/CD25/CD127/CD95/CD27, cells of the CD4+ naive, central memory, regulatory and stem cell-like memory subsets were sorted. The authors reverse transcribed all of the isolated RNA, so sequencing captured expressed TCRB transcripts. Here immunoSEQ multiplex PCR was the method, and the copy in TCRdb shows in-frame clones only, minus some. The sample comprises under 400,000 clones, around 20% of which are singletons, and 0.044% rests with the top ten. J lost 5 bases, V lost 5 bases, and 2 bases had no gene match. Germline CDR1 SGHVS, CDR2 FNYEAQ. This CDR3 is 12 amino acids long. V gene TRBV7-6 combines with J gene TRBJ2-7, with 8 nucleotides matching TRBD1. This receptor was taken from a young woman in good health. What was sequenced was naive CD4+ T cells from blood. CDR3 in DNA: TGTGCCAGCAGCCCGACAGGGGACGAGCAGTACTTC. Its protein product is CASSPTGDEQYF.